This T cell receptor (beta chain) was sequenced for a study of shared clonotypes between healthy human individuals. The overall study: Two female and a few male donors aged 18 to 49 were enrolled. Study findings and constraints: Larger estimated richness was generally recorded for naive subsets relative to memory subsets. Depth was large, yet rarefaction showed that sorted-subset sequencing was incomplete. The study found about 5.1% of naive CD4 clonotypes shared across four donors.

V gave up 6 bases and J gave up 7 bases, with 14 bases separating them. This CDR3 contains 13 residues. Germline values: CDR1 SGHRS, CDR2 YFSETQ. Of note for this clone: Its antigen is still unknown.

Naive CD8 populations comprised CD45RO-negative cells positively selected for CCR7, excluding terminally differentiated effector memory CD45RA+ cells. Profiled with immunoSEQ multiplex PCR; TCRdb holds only in-frame clones, not every one. Among about 580,000 clones listed, about 98% were seen once. This chain links TRBV5-1 with TRBJ2-1; a possible D gene is TRBD1 (5 bases). This receptor was obtained from a man aged 25 to 40 in good health. The sequenced sample consisted of naive CD8+ T cells sorted from blood. The CDR3 protein is CASNEGAVNEQFF. The CDR3, as DNA: TGCGCCAGCAACGAAGGGGCCGTTAATGAGCAGTTCTTC.